Sequencing of this T cell receptor beta chain was carried out in a study of cytomegalovirus exposure and HLA in healthy donors. It was with 60 Vbeta and 13 Jbeta primers that the PCR ran. The method was immunoSEQ multiplex PCR; TCRdb's version includes in-frame clones alone and lacks a portion of them. Among 110,000 to 150,000 clones listed, around four fifths were seen once. There are 14 residues in the CDR3. V gave up 4 bases and J gave up 0 bases, with 10 bases separating them. From germline, CDR1 is MDHEN and CDR2 SYDVKM. The sample taken for sequencing was PBMCs. The clonotype comes from a boy aged 2 to 10 in good health and CMV-seronegative. The J gene is TRBJ2-7, the V gene TRBV28; the D gene is possibly TRBD1 (6 bases). CDR3 sequence (DNA): TGTGCCAGCAGTTCCTGGGACAACTCCTACGAGCAGTACTTC. Translating gives CASSSWDNSYEQYF.